This T cell receptor (beta chain) was obtained from a study of T cell repertoires in cytomegalovirus infection. CDR3 length equals 14 residues. With 0 bases removed from V and 4 bases from J, the gap between germline ends came to 8 bases. From germline, CDR1 is SGHTA and CDR2 FQGNSA. In TCRdb, the reads were re-called with MiXCR into one record per CDR3 protein. The repertoire holds a few hundred thousand distinct CDR3 sequences, 25% to 35% seen once, with under 20% in the top ten. Note on this clonotype: Its matching antigen is unknown.

The chain joins TRBV7-2 to TRBJ2-3, with D hard to call. The material sequenced was cultured PBMCs, taken from culture after CMV antigen stimulation. The TCR sequence derives from a human donor in good health (CMV status not recorded). Some clones in this sample may be carry-over from other donors' samples. CDR3 coding DNA: TGTGCCAGCAGCTTAGCCCAGTCCCCAGATACGCAGTATTTT. As protein: CASSLAQSPDTQYF.